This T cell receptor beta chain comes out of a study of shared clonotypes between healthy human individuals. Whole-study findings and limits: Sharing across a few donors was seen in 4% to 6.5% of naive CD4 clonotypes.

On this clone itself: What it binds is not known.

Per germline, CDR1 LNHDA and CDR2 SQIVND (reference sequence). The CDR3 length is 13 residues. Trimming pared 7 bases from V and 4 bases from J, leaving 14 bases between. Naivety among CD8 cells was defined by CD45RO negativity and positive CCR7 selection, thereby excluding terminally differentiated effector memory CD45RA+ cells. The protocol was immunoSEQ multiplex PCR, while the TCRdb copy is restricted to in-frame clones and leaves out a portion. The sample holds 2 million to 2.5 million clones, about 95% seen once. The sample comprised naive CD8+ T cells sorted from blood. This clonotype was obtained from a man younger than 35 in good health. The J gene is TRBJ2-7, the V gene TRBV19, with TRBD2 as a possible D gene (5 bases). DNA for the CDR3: TGTGCCAGTAACGAGGGTTTGACATACGAGCAGTACTTC. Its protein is CASNEGLTYEQYF.